This T cell receptor (beta chain) comes out of a study of cytomegalovirus exposure and HLA in healthy donors. From germline, CDR1 is MRHNA and CDR2 SNTAGT. The V segment lost 2 bases and the J segment 5 bases; nucleotides outside the gene matches: 5. CDR3 length: 14 amino acids. The primer mix had 60 Vbeta and 13 Jbeta primers. Some clones are missing from TCRdb's copy, which holds only in-frame ones; the method was immunoSEQ multiplex PCR. The sample yields 110,000 to 150,000 clones, 65% to 90% seen once. The sequence came from a female donor in good health and CMV-seronegative. The material sequenced was PBMCs. The rearrangement links TRBV6-4 to TRBJ1-1, with 7 positions matching TRBD1. CDR3 protein: CASSDGQGGTEAFF. The CDR3 region has the DNA TGTGCCAGCAGTGACGGGCAGGGGGGTACTGAAGCTTTCTTT.